The T cell receptor beta chain under discussion was sequenced for a study of blood T cell repertoires in COVID-19. Study-wide background: Sites in the United States, Italy and Spain provided acute and convalescent COVID-19 samples. From T cells, B-cell-depleted T cells, or PBMCs came the material, which was cDNA or gDNA.

The germline CDR1 and CDR2 sequences are SNHLY and FYNNEI. Trimming left V 4 bases short and J 0 bases short, with 10 bases between. The CDR3 is 15 amino acids. The repertoire was sequenced with immunoSEQ multiplex PCR; TCRdb's copy has only in-frame clones and lacks some. Of around 150,000 clones detected, just under 80% appear once; the ten largest clones hold approximately 14%. This receptor was taken from a woman of 80 years or more with acute or convalescent COVID-19. This rearrangement joins TRBV2 to TRBJ1-5; no reliable D call. Sequenced material: peripheral blood. The CDR3 coding sequence is TGTGCCAGCAGTGGGTCGGTCAATAGCAATCAGCCCCAGCATTTT. Translation: CASSGSVNSNQPQHF.